Listed below are T cell receptor beta chains from one sample, sequenced in a study of control samples from healthy donors and cancer patients. Libraries were prepared by immunoSEQ multiplex PCR; TCRdb keeps only in-frame clonotypes and omits some of them. This table holds around 110,000 clones, 88% found once. The specimen sequenced was blood. The receptor set was obtained from a woman in her 70s in good health. Both conserved end residues are part of each CDR3.

length	J	V	CDR3
12	TRBJ2-1	TRBV7-3	CASSPDRGEQFF
14	TRBJ2-2	TRBV2	CASIQGANTGELFF
17	TRBJ2-5	TRBV27	CASSPGLAGGFGETQYF
14	TRBJ2-1	TRBV5-1	CASSFRGSGNEQFF
14	TRBJ1-4	TRBV7-9	CASIKGGNGEKLFF
14	TRBJ2-5	TRBV5-1	CASSARAFEGTQYF
12	TRBJ1-1	TRBV6-5	CASSLPNTEAFF
17	TRBJ2-1	TRBV5-4	CASSLLTRRSSYNEQFF
13	TRBJ1-2	TRBV9	CASSQVGSGGYTF
14	TRBJ2-7	TRBV27	CASSLGQTTYEQYF
16	TRBJ2-1	TRBV5-1	CASSLEPGGPRSEQFF
13	TRBJ2-2	TRBV11-1	CASRSTSAGELFF
15	TRBJ2-1	TRBV6-2/TRBV6-3	CASSYWGAAGLKQFF
14	TRBJ1-6	TRBV4-3	CASSPSGGASPLHF
17	TRBJ1-4	TRBV28	CASSSRTGSATNEKLFF
17	TRBJ1-3	TRBV19	CASSIGTGRSTGNTIYF
16	TRBJ2-3	TRBV4-1	CASSRGGGRGADTQYF
11	TRBJ2-7	TRBV12-3/TRBV12-4	CASRASYEQYF
12	TRBJ1-2	TRBV27	CASRGTGYGYTF
14	TRBJ2-5	TRBV19	CASSPQISVGTQYF
13	TRBJ1-2	TRBV9	CASSPGGDYGYTF
15	TRBJ1-2	TRBV4-2	CASSQEARGVYGYTF
14	TRBJ2-7	TRBV3-1/TRBV3-2	CASSLLRGSYEQYF
14	TRBJ2-7	TRBV15	CATSRDLVGYEQYF